What follows are 4 T cell receptor beta chains derived from one specimen sequenced in a study of blood T cell repertoires in COVID-19. Sequenced by immunoSEQ multiplex PCR; TCRdb stores in-frame clones only, minus some. The table includes fewer than 300,000 clones, 90% detected once. The sample comprised PBMCs or T cells enriched from blood (not recorded which). Source of these receptors: a woman aged 25 to 45 who had recovered from COVID-19.

This clone was observed a handful of times. V is TRBV14 and J is TRBJ1-2; D not resolved. CDR3 length: 16 amino acids. Trimming removed 1 base from V and 2 bases from J, with 14 bases in between. The germline V gene encodes CDR1 SGHDN and CDR2 FVKESK. In DNA form, the CDR3 reads TGTGCCAGCAGCCAAGTACACCACTATGGGAACTATGGCTACACCTTC. Translation: CASSQVHHYGNYGYTF.

The chain joins TRBV18 to TRBJ2-3, with 15 bases lining up with TRBD2. The CDR3 runs 20 residues. Unmatched junction bases numbered 13, after V lost 4 bases and J lost 2 bases. Germline CDR1 is KGHSH and CDR2 is LQKENI. The CDR3 here is CASSQLTGTSGRFNTDTQYF. The DNA for the CDR3 is TGTGCCAGCTCACAACTTACCGGGACTAGCGGGAGGTTCAACACAGATACGCAGTATTTT.

The chain is built from TRBV6-2 or TRBV6-3 and TRBJ1-2, with D possibly being TRBD1 (6 bases). V was trimmed by 4 bases and J by 7 bases, leaving 22 bases between them. Per germline, CDR1 MNHEY and CDR2 SVGEGT. CDR3 length: 16 amino acids. CDR3 DNA sequence: TGTGCCAGCAGTTCCCAACCACCTCGAGGCAGGGGTGGCTACACCTTC. It yields the protein CASSSQPPRGRGGYTF.

This chain uses TRBV27 with TRBJ1-2; tentatively, D is TRBD1 (6 bases). CDR1 is MNHEY and CDR2 is SMNVEV in the germline V gene (reference sequence). V dropped 6 bases and J dropped 8 bases, with 13 bases sitting between them. CDR3 length: 12 residues. The CDR3 spells CASRSQGLGYTF. The CDR3 coding sequence is TGTGCCAGCAGGTCCCAGGGGTTGGGCTACACCTTC.